This is a list of T cell receptor beta chains from one sample in a study of graft-versus-host responses after intestinal transplantation. Here immunoSEQ multiplex PCR was the method, and the copy in TCRdb shows in-frame clones only, minus some. The sample includes about 100,000 clones, around 90% of them seen just once. Sequencing was performed on PBMCs, taken just under 460 days after intestinal transplant. Receptor source: a human patient who received an intestinal transplant, so some T cells may come from the graft donor. Each CDR3 is given with its conserved first and last residue. Each record gives: clone size, J gene, D gene, V gene, CDR3 protein, CDR3 DNA. D genes are given only for firm matches. Expanded clones are given a class, and other clones once, few, many or no size at all.

-,TRBJ2-7,-,TRBV5-6,CASGVGGLYYEQYF,TGTGCCAGCGGTGTAGGCGGGCTTTACTACGAGCAGTACTTC
-,TRBJ1-4,TRBD1,TRBV6-1,CASSEVPTGTGGRANEKLFF,TGTGCCAGCAGTGAAGTTCCTACCGGAACAGGGGGTCGGGCTAATGAAAAACTGTTTTTT
-,TRBJ2-1,TRBD2,TRBV6-5,CASSYSRGADEQFF,TGTGCCAGCAGTTACTCGCGGGGGGCGGATGAGCAGTTCTTC
once,TRBJ1-1,TRBD1,TRBV29-1,CSVGQVVGTEAFF,TGCAGCGTGGGACAGGTGGTGGGCACTGAAGCTTTCTTT
-,TRBJ1-3,-,TRBV7-9,CASSPGRISGNTIYF,TGTGCCAGCAGCCCTGGACGGATCTCTGGAAACACCATATATTTT
-,TRBJ2-7,TRBD1,TRBV2,CASRRQGAVYEQYF,TGTGCCAGCAGGCGACAGGGGGCCGTCTACGAGCAGTACTTC
-,TRBJ2-4,TRBD2,TRBV4-1,CASSQFFGGAGNIQYF,TGCGCCAGCAGCCAATTTTTCGGGGGGGCGGGAAACATTCAGTACTTC
once,TRBJ2-7,-,TRBV19,CASSMSAALSNEQYF,TGTGCCAGTAGTATGTCGGCGGCTTTAAGCAACGAGCAGTACTTC
-,TRBJ2-7,-,TRBV5-6,CASSRDTSYEQYF,TGTGCCAGCAGTAGGGACACCTCCTACGAGCAGTACTTC
once,TRBJ1-1,-,TRBV27,CASSFRRGVGTEAFF,TGTGCCAGCAGTTTTCGGCGGGGCGTCGGCACTGAAGCTTTCTTT
-,TRBJ1-5,TRBD1,TRBV7-3,CAHRGCQPQHF,TGTGCCCACAGGGGTTGTCAGCCCCAGCATTTT
-,TRBJ2-7,-,TRBV2,CASSELWASISYEQYF,TGTGCCAGCAGTGAACTTTGGGCCTCAATCTCCTACGAGCAGTACTTC
-,TRBJ2-2,TRBD2,TRBV7-2,CASSLPRWLAGTGELFF,TGTGCCAGCAGCTTACCCCGGTGGCTAGCGGGGACCGGGGAGCTGTTTTTT
-,TRBJ1-5,-,TRBV5-4,CASSLAPGDQPQHF,TGTGCCAGCAGCTTGGCCCCGGGCGATCAGCCCCAGCATTTT
-,TRBJ1-3,-,TRBV10-3,CAIMGPNSGNTIYF,TGTGCCATCATGGGCCCCAACTCTGGAAACACCATATATTTT
-,TRBJ1-2,-,TRBV2,CASSEQGPHYGYTF,TGTGCCAGCAGTGAGCAGGGGCCTCACTATGGCTACACCTTC
-,TRBJ1-6,-,TRBV2,CASSGPPNSPLHF,TGTGCCAGTTCCGGGCCCCCTAATTCACCCCTCCACTTT
-,TRBJ1-3,-,TRBV9,CASSETLEAGNTIYF,TGTGCCAGCAGCGAGACCCTAGAGGCTGGAAACACCATATATTTT
few,TRBJ2-2,TRBD1,TRBV10-3,CAIGSGTGGTGELFF,TGTGCCATCGGCTCTGGGACAGGGGGGACCGGGGAGCTGTTTTTT
-,TRBJ2-3,-,TRBV7-9,CASTHFFSTDTQYF,TGTGCCAGCACCCATTTCTTCAGCACAGATACGCAGTATTTT
-,TRBJ2-7,-,TRBV18,CASSPREGRSSYEQYF,TGTGCCAGCTCACCACGAGAAGGAAGAAGCTCCTACGAGCAGTACTTC
-,TRBJ2-5,TRBD1,TRBV18,CASSPLGGQPIETQYF,TGTGCCAGCTCACCACTAGGGGGCCAGCCCATCGAGACCCAGTACTTC
-,TRBJ1-2,-,TRBV27,CASSLSPDGVYGYTF,TGTGCCAGCAGTTTGTCACCCGATGGCGTCTATGGCTACACCTTC
-,TRBJ2-5,-,TRBV10-3,CAISEGETQYF,TGTGCCATCAGTGAGGGGGAGACCCAGTACTTC
-,TRBJ1-5,TRBD1,TRBV18,CASSPGTGGNGNQPQHF,TGTGCCAGCTCCCCGGGGACAGGGGGCAATGGCAATCAGCCCCAGCATTTT
-,TRBJ2-5,TRBD2,TRBV18,CASSGPSSGGAWEQYF,TGTGCCAGCTCAGGCCCCTCCAGCGGGGGGGCTTGGGAGCAGTACTTC
-,TRBJ1-5,-,TRBV2,CASSQYSNQPQHF,TGTGCCAGCAGCCAGTATAGCAATCAGCCCCAGCATTTT
few,TRBJ1-1,TRBD1,TRBV19,CASTIGTGNTEAFF,TGTGCCAGTACCATCGGGACAGGGAACACTGAAGCTTTCTTT
few,TRBJ2-7,-,TRBV27,CASSSRGGEQYF,TGTGCCAGCAGTTCTCGGGGTGGCGAGCAGTACTTC
-,TRBJ2-7,TRBD1,TRBV13,CASSPATGTGSYEQYF,TGTGCCAGCAGCCCCGCCACCGGGACAGGGAGCTACGAGCAGTACTTC
-,TRBJ2-1,-,TRBV11-2,CASSLFIHEQFF,TGTGCCAGCAGCTTATTTATCCATGAGCAGTTCTTC
once,TRBJ1-2,-,TRBV6-6,CASSPDTTGGYTF,TGTGCCAGCAGCCCGGACACGACGGGTGGCTACACCTTC
-,TRBJ1-1,-,TRBV6-1,CASIRGRKNTEAFF,TGTGCCAGCATTAGGGGCAGAAAGAACACTGAAGCTTTCTTT
-,TRBJ1-3,-,TRBV7-9,CASSPLPGGSGNTIYF,TGTGCCAGCAGCCCCCTCCCGGGGGGCTCTGGAAACACCATATATTTT
-,TRBJ1-6,TRBD1,TRBV6-4,CASSQTGEGSPLHF,TGTGCCAGCAGCCAAACAGGGGAGGGTTCACCCCTCCACTTT
-,TRBJ2-7,-,TRBV14,CASSQVLEQYF,TGTGCCAGCAGCCAAGTACTCGAGCAGTACTTC
once,TRBJ1-4,-,TRBV10-1,CASSSGTEKLFF,TGCGCCAGCAGTTCAGGGACAGAAAAACTGTTTTTT
-,TRBJ1-5,-,TRBV13,CASSFSGSNQPQHF,TGTGCCAGCAGCTTCTCGGGGAGCAATCAGCCCCAGCATTTT
once,TRBJ1-1,-,TRBV7-3,CASSLTGGIGEAFF,TGTGCCAGCAGCTTAACGGGCGGTATCGGTGAAGCTTTCTTT
-,TRBJ2-5,-,TRBV6-4,CASSEVPQETQYF,TGTGCCAGCAGTGAGGTACCCCAAGAGACCCAGTACTTC
-,TRBJ2-3,-,TRBV13,CASSLEGTDTQYF,TGTGCCAGCAGCTTAGAGGGGACAGATACGCAGTATTTT
-,TRBJ2-5,TRBD2,TRBV7-6,CASSLVLAGGPETQYF,TGTGCCAGCAGCTTAGTACTAGCGGGGGGGCCGGAGACCCAGTACTTC
-,TRBJ2-1,-,TRBV10-1,CASSESRGATNNEQFF,TGCGCCAGCAGTGAGTCTCGGGGGGCCACCAACAATGAGCAGTTCTTC
-,TRBJ2-1,TRBD1,TRBV11-2,CASSLATDRAFF,TGTGCCAGCAGCTTAGCGACGGACAGGGCGTTCTTC
-,TRBJ1-6,-,TRBV12-5,CASGSPAGRQYNSPLHF,TGTGCTAGTGGTTCCCCAGCGGGCCGGCAATATAATTCACCCCTCCACTTT
-,TRBJ1-4,TRBD1,TRBV9,CASSEKQGARNEKLFF,TGTGCCAGCAGCGAGAAACAGGGGGCTCGAAATGAAAAACTGTTTTTT
-,TRBJ1-1,-,TRBV4-1,CASSQEGGVGTEAFF,TGCGCCAGCAGCCAAGAGGGGGGGGTTGGGACTGAAGCTTTCTTT
-,TRBJ1-2,TRBD1,TRBV10-3,CAIGDSEYGYTF,TGTGCCATCGGGGACAGCGAGTATGGCTACACCTTC
-,TRBJ1-3,-,TRBV7-2,CASSLQGSYGNTIYF,TGTGCCAGCAGCTTGCAGGGCTCTTATGGAAACACCATATATTTT
-,TRBJ2-1,-,TRBV7-3,CASSPHYSNEQFF,TGTGCCAGCAGCCCCCACTACAGCAATGAGCAGTTCTTC
-,TRBJ1-3,-,TRBV19,CASSIGSGNTIYF,TGTGCCAGTAGTATCGGGTCTGGAAACACCATATATTTT
-,TRBJ1-2,TRBD1,TRBV9,CASSPRQGASYGYTF,TGTGCCAGCAGCCCAAGACAGGGGGCGAGCTATGGCTACACCTTC